The T cell receptor beta chain described here comes from a study of T cells in Graves' hyperthyroidism and ophthalmopathy. Study-wide background: Any treatment followed the collection of peripheral blood at initial diagnosis.

The source material, RNA transcripts, was used to amplify TCR beta CDR3 regions. RT-PCR in the first round (using the HTBI primer set) targeted the TCR CDR3. One entry per CDR3 protein, called by TCRdb with MiXCR from the multiplex PCR reads. The repertoire holds about 610,000 distinct CDR3 sequences, with over 12% as singletons. Trimming removed 5 bases at V and 5 bases at J, with 10 bases between. The CDR3 contains 13 residues. CDR1 MNHNS and CDR2 SASEGT come from the germline V gene. The chain joins TRBV6-1 to TRBJ2-4, with unresolved D. The TCR was taken from a middle-aged woman with Graves' ophthalmopathy. Sequenced material: blood. The DNA for the CDR3 is TGTGCCAGCAGTCCGGCCGCAGAAAACATTCAGTACTTC. Translation gives CASSPAAENIQYF.